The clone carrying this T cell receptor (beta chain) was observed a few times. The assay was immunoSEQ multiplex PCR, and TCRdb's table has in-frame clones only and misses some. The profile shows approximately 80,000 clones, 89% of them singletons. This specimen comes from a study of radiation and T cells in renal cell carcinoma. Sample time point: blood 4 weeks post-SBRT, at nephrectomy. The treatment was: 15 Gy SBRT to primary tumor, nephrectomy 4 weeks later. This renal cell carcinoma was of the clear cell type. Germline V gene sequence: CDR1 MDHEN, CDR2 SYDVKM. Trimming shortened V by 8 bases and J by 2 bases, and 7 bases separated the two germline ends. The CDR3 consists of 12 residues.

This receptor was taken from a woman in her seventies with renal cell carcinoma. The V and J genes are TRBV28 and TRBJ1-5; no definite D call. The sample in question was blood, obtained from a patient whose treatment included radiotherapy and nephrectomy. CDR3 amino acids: CASGHGNQPQHF. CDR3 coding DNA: TGTGCCAGCGGCCATGGCAATCAGCCCCAGCATTTT. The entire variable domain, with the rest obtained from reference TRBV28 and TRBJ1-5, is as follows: DVKVTQSSRYLVKRTGEKVFLECVQDMDHENMFWYRQDPGLGLRLIYFSYDVKMKEKGDIPEGYSVSREKKERFSLILESASTNQTSMYLCASGHGNQPQHFGDGTRLSIL.